This T cell receptor beta chain was sequenced for a study of graft-versus-host responses after intestinal transplantation (dated by TCRdb to about 2021). Study-wide context: The transplants that recipients got were multivisceral, liver-intestinal, or isolated intestinal. Donor T cell macrochimerism was defined as a peak of at least 4% donor T cells among recipient peripheral blood mononuclear cells. Every recipient was given anti-thymocyte globulin induction, then maintenance tacrolimus and steroids for roughly 3 years. Rather than going through the commercial service, samples from three later patients were sequenced in-house on an Illumina MiSeq and processed with MiXCR. After intestinal transplantation, graft-versus-host and host-versus-graft alloreactive T cell clones in the graft, circulation and bone marrow were tracked using bulk TCR-beta CDR3 sequencing. Alloreactive clones were identified by sequencing pre-transplant mixed lymphocyte reaction products and comparing these products with unstimulated pre-transplant donor and recipient T cells. The cohort enrolled 24 intestinal transplant recipients including one retransplant, and 3 patients lacking pretransplant specimens were excluded. Overall results and qualifications from the work: The relatively low number and heterogeneity of intestinal transplant patients limited the conclusions. Peak levels of circulating GvH clones were associated with declines in HvG clones early after transplant. GvH clones were found in recipient bone marrow, and some of the GvH clones appeared earlier in ileal mucosa or blood, which is consistent with an intestinal mucosal origin. In patients with donor T cell macrochimerism, the allografts had high GvH to HvG T cell clonal ratios.

This specimen's time point label, interpreted: cells obtained before transplantation from donor or recipient. CD3+CD4+ and CD3+CD8+ populations were FACS-sorted from unstimulated pre-transplant donor and recipient cells taken from spleen or lymph nodes. Points on this clone: The antigen it recognizes is unknown. No quality values exist for individual bases; no much larger clone is one base distant.

Library prep was done by the immunoSEQ multiplex PCR assay. For most patients, genomic DNA was isolated with the Qiagen DNeasy Blood and Tissue Kit and shipped frozen to Adaptive Biotechnologies for TCR sequencing. For most patients, genomic DNA was subjected to high-throughput TCR-beta CDR3 sequencing by Adaptive Biotechnologies. The study's own analysis went as follows. Adaptive's ImmunoSEQ software was the source of the TCR sequencing data for roughly 19 patients, while three other patients were processed with MiXCR and VDJtools. To correct CD4 versus CD8 sorting errors, any sequence found in both subsets at a frequency ratio below 5:1 was removed. CDR3 nucleotide sequences shared between donor and recipient were removed because the origin of such sequences could not be assigned. To count as alloreactive, a clone needed at least 2-fold expansion over unstimulated cells and a minimum CFSE-low frequency of 0.002% (template counts) or 0.001% (read counts). Mappable clones were those detected in sequenced pre-transplant spleen, lymph node, or MLR CFSE-low populations of the donor or recipient. Cumulative frequency of alloreactive clones was calculated as a percentage of all sequences weighted by copy number. As stored in TCRdb, this immuneACCESS dataset retains in-frame rearrangements with V and J assigned. A fraction of the clones does not appear; measured against another copy, unresolved V genes explain less than half of the discrepancy, and the remainder lacks a known reason. V and J calls and clone size are as listed in that table; D and trimming were resolved from the DNA. Across this sample there are around 100,000 clones, with around 92% seen only once. The ten biggest clones cover about 0.18% of the sample.

The CDR3 spans 13 residues, from the cysteine through the phenylalanine. Only CDR3 DNA is held: 39 bases, read in frame from base 1. Reading the germline V gene gives CDR1 MDHEN and CDR2 SYDVKM. The germline V end is reduced by 7 bases and the J end by 8 bases; junction bases left unmatched: 8. The sequence was collected from a human donor who was the organ donor for an intestinal transplant. The sequence links TRBV28 to TRBJ1-2; TRBD1 lines up with 9 middle nucleotides. The input for sequencing was unstimulated CD4+ T cells sorted from spleen or lymph node cells, taken before transplant. CDR3 loop: CASTLWDRAGYTF. The nucleotide sequence is given as TGTGCCAGCACCCTGTGGGACAGGGCAGGCTACACCTTC.